This T cell receptor (beta chain) is from a study of cytomegalovirus exposure and HLA in healthy donors. Study in general: One earlier analysis, a look at 150 million to 200 million T cells, found about 110 million unique TCR beta sequences.

Germline V gene data show CDR1 as SQVTM and CDR2 as ANQGSEA. The junction had 12 bases not matched to a gene; V was cut back by 7 bases and J by 2 bases. The CDR3 covers 15 residues. Primers: 60 Vbeta forward and 13 Jbeta reverse. Sequenced by immunoSEQ multiplex PCR; TCRdb stores in-frame clones only, minus some. The table has 150,000 to 200,000 clones, 75% to 85% seen once; the top ten hold under 3%. A word on this clone: The target antigen is unknown.

Findings and caveats of the study: Later analysis reportedly placed an Asian-associated ancestry cluster below the roughly 690-donor mean in N-insertions. Later analysis identified some 16,000 TCR beta sequences associated with HLA alleles, using a false discovery rate threshold of 0.05.

Material: PBMCs. The sequence was obtained from a young woman in good health and CMV-seropositive. This chain links TRBV29-1 with TRBJ1-1; 8 bases align to TRBD1. Here the CDR3 DNA reads TGCAGCGCCACGGACAGGGTGCGTTCTAACACTGAAGCTTTCTTT. Its protein product is CSATDRVRSNTEAFF. Drawing the rest from reference TRBV29-1 and TRBJ1-1, the complete variable domain is SAVISQKPSRDICQRGTSLTIQCQVDSQVTMMFWYRQQPGQSLTLIATANQGSEATYESGFVIDKFPISRPNLTFSTLTVSNMSPEDSSIYLCSATDRVRSNTEAFFGQGTRLTVV.